A single sample gave rise to the 5 T cell receptor beta chains below, sequenced in a study of CD8 T cells in ankylosing spondylitis. Their antigens are not known. Findings of the study overall: A TCR beta motif made of 7 to 9 highly homologous variants seemed typical of ankylosing spondylitis blood.

TCRdb used MiXCR to reprocess the 5' RACE reads, holding one entry per CDR3 protein. The sample has 350,000 to 550,000 distinct CDR3 sequences; about 25% are singletons. Sequencing input: blood, either unsorted or a sorted T cell fraction (not recorded which). These receptor sequences come from a male donor with ankylosing spondylitis.

V gene TRBV5-6 combines with J gene TRBJ2-1, with 8 bases aligning to TRBD2. V was clipped by 1 base and J by 0 bases; unmatched bases: 6. Germline CDR1 and CDR2: SGHDT and YYEEEE. The CDR3 runs 17 residues. CDR3 in DNA: TGTGCCAGCAGCTTGAGGACTAGCAGCTACTCCTACAATGAGCAGTTCTTC. This encodes CASSLRTSSYSYNEQFF.

This rearrangement joins TRBV20-1 to TRBJ2-7; D is possibly TRBD1 (5 bases). The CDR3 extends over 12 amino acids. Per the germline V gene, CDR1 is DFQATT and CDR2 is SNEGSKA (reference sequence). V lost 8 bases, J lost 0 bases, and 11 bases lay in between. The CDR3 loop reads CSPGKGSYEQYF. In DNA form, the CDR3 reads TGCAGTCCAGGGAAGGGCTCCTACGAGCAGTACTTC.

This clonotype was seen only once. In DNA form, the CDR3 reads TGTGCCAGCAGCTTTGGACTAGCGGGAGCTCGCGAGCAGTACTTC. Protein: CASSFGLAGAREQYF. The rearrangement joins TRBV7-9 to TRBJ2-7; 13 nucleotides line up with TRBD2. V gave up 3 bases and J gave up 6 bases; unmatched junction bases: 5. Germline V gene lookup returns CDR1 SEHNR and CDR2 FQNEAQ (reference sequence). The CDR3 is made up of 15 amino acids.

CDR3: CASSLERGNEQFF. The CDR3 DNA reads TGTGCCAGCAGCTTAGAGAGGGGTAATGAGCAGTTCTTC. The V call is TRBV11-2, the J call TRBJ2-1; D tentatively reads TRBD1 or TRBD2 (5 bases each). The ends were cut back, 0 bases at V and 7 bases at J, with 7 bases in the middle. From germline, CDR1 is SGHAT and CDR2 FQNNGV. The CDR3 totals 13 residues.

The chain couples TRBV11-2 to TRBJ2-5, with TRBD1 matching 10 bases. Germline V gene lookup returns CDR1 SGHAT and CDR2 FQNNGV. Trimming cost V 5 bases and J 4 bases; bases outside gene matches: 7. This CDR3 comprises 15 residues. Here the CDR3 reads CASSPRQGAGETQYF. The CDR3, as DNA: TGTGCCAGCAGCCCGAGACAGGGGGCTGGAGAGACCCAGTACTTC.